The sequence of this T cell receptor beta chain was determined in a study of shared clonotypes between healthy human individuals. Division of CD4+ cells produced a CD45RA+ naive subset and a CD45RA-negative memory subset. Produced via immunoSEQ multiplex PCR; TCRdb's table is partial and in-frame only. The table shows a few million clones, with over 85% occurring only once. Germline V lookup: CDR1 SGHTA, CDR2 FQGNSA. The CDR3 extends over 12 amino acids. Trimming took 2 bases from V and 4 from J, leaving 5 bases between them. The sequence came from a man aged 18 to 30 in good health. Material for sequencing was naive CD4+ T cells sorted from blood. The subset denotes: CD45RA+ positively selected. The V call is TRBV7-2, the J call TRBJ1-1; no reliable D call. CDR3 DNA: TGTGCCAGCAGCTTACTGGCCACTGAAGCTTTCTTT. Its translation: CASSLLATEAFF.